The TCR beta chain described here comes from a study of monozygotic twins with inflammatory bowel disease. Whole-study results and caveats: IBD patients carried less diverse TCRbeta repertoires (inverse Simpson) than healthy co-twins.

The CDR3 contains 16 residues. Germline CDR1 reads DFQATT; CDR2 reads SNEGSKA (reference sequence). Template switching added UMIs carrying a 6-nucleotide sample barcode. Both TCRalpha and TCRbeta cDNA were subjected to two nested PCRs lasting roughly 16 and 10 cycles. TCRdb reanalyzed the 5' RACE reads and collapses them to one entry per CDR3 protein, without DNA. The sample table sets out about 160,000 distinct CDR3 sequences. To note about this clonotype: Its antigen is still unknown.

The source material was blood. This TCR derives from a human donor with ulcerative colitis or Crohn's disease, or a healthy co-twin of an affected twin (not recorded which). The chain couples TRBV20-1 to TRBJ2-1; there is no DNA to check the TCRdb D call of TRBD2. CDR3 amino acids: CSARVRTASSYNEQFF.